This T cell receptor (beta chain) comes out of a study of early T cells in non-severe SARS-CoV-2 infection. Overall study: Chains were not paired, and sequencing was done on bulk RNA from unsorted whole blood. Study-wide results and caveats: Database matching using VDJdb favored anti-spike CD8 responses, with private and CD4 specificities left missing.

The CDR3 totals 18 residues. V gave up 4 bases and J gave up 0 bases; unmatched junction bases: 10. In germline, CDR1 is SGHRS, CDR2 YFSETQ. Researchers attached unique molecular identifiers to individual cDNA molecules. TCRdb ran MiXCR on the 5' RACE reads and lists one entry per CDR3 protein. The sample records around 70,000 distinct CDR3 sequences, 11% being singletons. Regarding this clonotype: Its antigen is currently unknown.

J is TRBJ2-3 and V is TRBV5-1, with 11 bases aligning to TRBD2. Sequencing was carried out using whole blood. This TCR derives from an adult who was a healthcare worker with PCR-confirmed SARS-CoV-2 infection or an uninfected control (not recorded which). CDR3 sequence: CASSVTETSGDSTDTQYF. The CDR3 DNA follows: TGCGCCAGCAGCGTAACAGAGACTAGCGGGGATAGCACAGATACGCAGTATTTT.